One and the same sample provided the 12 T cell receptor beta chains below, sequenced in a study of T cells in Graves' hyperthyroidism and ophthalmopathy. RNA transcripts yielded amplified TCR beta CDR3 regions. Carried out on the TCR CDR3, a first-round RT-PCR used the HTBI primer set. MiXCR, applied by TCRdb to the multiplex PCR reads, yields one record per CDR3 protein. This repertoire shows about 420,000 distinct CDR3 sequences, roughly an eighth found once; its top ten account for about 5%. The sample consisted of blood. These receptors were collected from a woman under 30 with Graves' hyperthyroidism.

In this sample, this clonotype turned up a few times. The V gene is TRBV19, the J gene TRBJ2-7; perhaps TRBD1 as D (5 bases). The CDR3 runs to 13 residues. Trimming shortened V by 5 bases and J by 4 bases, and 12 bases separated the two germline ends. Germline V gene sequence: CDR1 LNHDA, CDR2 SQIVND (reference sequence). This CDR3 reads CASSASRDYEQYF. The CDR3 DNA follows: TGTGCCAGTAGTGCGTCCAGGGATTACGAGCAGTACTTC.

This clonotype was detected a few times. This chain links TRBV6-1 with TRBJ2-7; unclear D gene. Trimming pared 6 bases from V and 0 bases from J, leaving 6 bases between. The V gene's germline CDR1 is MNHNS and CDR2 SASEGT. This CDR3 is 12 amino acids long. The CDR3 DNA reads as TGTGCCAGCAGCAGACGCTCCTACGAGCAGTACTTC. It yields the protein CASSRRSYEQYF.

The chain has TRBV6-1 and TRBJ2-4, with 10 bases matching TRBD1. CDR1 and CDR2 from the germline V gene are MNHNS and SASEGT. The CDR3 has 14 amino acids. After removal of 7 bases from V and 4 bases from J, the junction contained 4 bases not matched to a gene. CDR3 in amino acids: CASTGTGAKNIQYF. As DNA, the CDR3 is TGTGCCAGCACCGGGACAGGGGCGAAAAACATTCAGTACTTC.

In this sample, this clonotype turned up many times. This sequence joins TRBV29-1 and TRBJ1-1; 8 nucleotides line up with TRBD1. CDR1 and CDR2 (germline): SQVTM, ANQGSEA. The CDR3 covers 10 residues. V shed 7 bases, J shed 10 bases, and the junction held 5 bases outside the gene matches. The DNA for the CDR3 is TGCAGCGCTCGGACAGGGAGAGCTTTCTTT. Protein: CSARTGRAFF.

The chain employs TRBV10-1 and TRBJ2-2, with a weak D call TRBD1 (6 bases). This CDR3 has 15 amino acids. Trimming stripped 3 bases from V and 4 bases from J, with 12 bases between. CDR1 and CDR2 from the germline V gene are WNHNN and SYGVQD (reference sequence). CDR3 in DNA: TGCGCCAGCAGTGACACAGGGTCGAGCACCGGGGAGCTGTTTTTT. Its protein product is CASSDTGSSTGELFF.

At least ten counts were recorded for this clonotype. J is TRBJ2-7 and V is TRBV20-1, with D possibly being TRBD1 (6 bases). The V end lost 6 bases, the J end lost 4 bases, and 13 bases lay between the germline ends. Germline V gene sequence: CDR1 DFQATT, CDR2 SNEGSKA (reference sequence). The length of the CDR3 is 12 residues. CDR3 region: CSAGQSLYEQYF. As DNA, the CDR3 is TGCAGTGCCGGACAGTCCCTATACGAGCAGTACTTC.

This clonotype was seen at least ten times. This chain joins TRBV30 and TRBJ1-5, with D perhaps matching TRBD1 (6 bases). Germline V lookup: CDR1 GTSNPN, CDR2 SVGIG (reference sequence). Trimming pared 4 bases from V and 6 bases from J, leaving 13 bases between. CDR3 size: 13 residues. DNA for the CDR3: TGTGCCTGGACCCAAGGGGGAGGTCAGCCCCAGCATTTT. Protein: CAWTQGGGQPQHF. Based on the CDR3 plus reference TRBV30 and TRBJ1-5, the full variable domain is SQTIHQWPATLVQPVGSPLSLECTVEGTSNPNLYWYRQAAGRGLQLLFYSVGIGQISSEVPQNLSASRPQDRQFILSSKKLLLSDSGFYLCAWTQGGGQPQHFGDGTRLSIL.

This clonotype has a count of ten or more. This sequence joins TRBV7-9 and TRBJ2-3, with D unresolved. CDR3 size: 16 residues. Trimming pared 4 bases from V and 3 bases from J, leaving 17 bases between. Germline V CDR1 and CDR2: SEHNR, FQNEAQ (reference sequence). CDR3 DNA sequence: TGTGCCAGCAGCTCGGATGCTGGCTTGGGGACAGATACGCAGTATTTT. Protein sequence: CASSSDAGLGTDTQYF.

This clonotype was picked up many times. The V and J genes are TRBV2 and TRBJ2-2; D may correspond to TRBD1 or TRBD2 (6 bases each). Germline V gene sequence: CDR1 SNHLY, CDR2 FYNNEI. V gave up 10 bases and J gave up 0 bases, with 15 bases separating them. The CDR3 covers 15 residues. CDR3 protein: CATRRGTSNTGELFF. CDR3 nucleotide sequence: TGTGCCACACGACGCGGGACATCGAACACCGGGGAGCTGTTTTTT.

This clonotype was recorded at least ten times. V is TRBV18 and J is TRBJ1-4; a weak D match, TRBD1 (6 bases). The CDR3 is 15 amino acids. Trimming stripped 2 bases from V and 6 bases from J, with 13 bases between. CDR1 is KGHSH, CDR2 LQKENI, per germline. This CDR3 reads CASSPIRGRDEKLFF. The CDR3 bases are TGTGCCAGCTCACCAATCCGGGGGCGTGATGAAAAACTGTTTTTT.

The chain has TRBV12-3 or TRBV12-4 and TRBJ1-6; possibly TRBD1 for D (5 bases). There are 15 residues in the CDR3. V lost 6 bases, J lost 4 bases, and 13 bases lay in between. The CDR3 nucleotides are TGTGCCAGCAGGAGAACTGACAGATATAATTCACCCCTCCACTTT. This sequence encodes CASRRTDRYNSPLHF.

This clonotype was counted a few times. In DNA form, the CDR3 reads TGTGCCATCAGTTACACCGGGACAAGGGGTTACGAGCAGTACTTC. It specifies CAISYTGTRGYEQYF. The chain couples TRBV10-3 to TRBJ2-7; D is perhaps TRBD1 (6 bases). The CDR3 is 15 residues long. Trimming removed 5 bases at V and 4 bases at J, with 18 bases between. Germline lookup yields CDR1 ENHRY and CDR2 SYGVKD.